This T cell receptor (beta chain) came from a study of T cell responses to AZD1222 COVID-19 vaccine. The germline V and J ends were trimmed by 10 bases and 10 bases, with 18 bases remaining between them. CDR1 is MNHEY, CDR2 SVGAGI, per germline. This CDR3 comprises 12 residues. The protocol was immunoSEQ multiplex PCR, while the TCRdb copy is restricted to in-frame clones and leaves out a portion. The table records 82,000 or so clones, 85% to 95% of them present only once. The chain links TRBV6-5 to TRBJ2-3, with a possible D match to TRBD1 (6 bases). The specimen was peripheral blood, collected on day 0 of AZD1222 vaccination. This sequence originates from an adult in good health. The CDR3 region has the DNA TGTGCCACCTACCTCCAGGGGTTGTCGCAGTATTTT. Amino acid sequence: CATYLQGLSQYF.